Below are 12 T cell receptor beta chains sequenced from a single sample in a study of Ad26.COV2.S vaccination and SARS-CoV-2 variants. Assay used: immunoSEQ multiplex PCR; TCRdb lists only in-frame clones, some missing. The sample records a few hundred thousand clones, over 75% being singletons. Treatment of the sample: 15 to 20 received Ad26.COV2.S at low or high dose, single or two shots; roughly five received placebo; per-sample allocation not given. Sampling took place 63 days after the first vaccine or placebo injection. The specimen was peripheral blood, collected in a trial of Ad26.COV2.S vaccine versus placebo. These receptor sequences come from a person aged 18-60 years who received the Ad26.COV2.S COVID-19 vaccine or a placebo.

CDR3 coding DNA: TGTGCCAGCAGAGCGGAGGGGCGAGGCGGCTACACCTTC. Protein: CASRAEGRGGYTF. The genes are TRBV12-3 or TRBV12-4 and TRBJ1-2, with a possible D match to TRBD1 (5 bases). This CDR3 spans 13 amino acids. V was clipped by 6 bases and J by 8 bases, with 16 bases between them.

This clone was found once. The V call is TRBV28, the J call TRBJ1-5; 7 bases match TRBD1. Germline CDR1 MDHEN, CDR2 SYDVKM. The V and J ends lost 3 bases and 1 base, in that order; junction bases with no gene match: 12. The CDR3 totals 18 residues. CDR3 amino acids: CASSFRQGVGISNQPQHF. CDR3 nucleotide sequence: TGTGCCAGCAGTTTCCGACAGGGAGTGGGCATAAGCAATCAGCCCCAGCATTTT.

V is TRBV7-9 and J is TRBJ2-7; TRBD1 agrees at 10 bases. The CDR3 has 16 residues. V was clipped by 1 base and J by 0 bases; unmatched bases: 3. The germline CDR1 and CDR2 sequences are SEHNR and FQNEAQ (reference sequence). The CDR3 here is CASSLERTGGSYEQYF. CDR3 coding DNA: TGTGCCAGCAGCTTAGAGAGGACAGGGGGCTCCTACGAGCAGTACTTC.

The chain combines TRBV9 with TRBJ2-7, with D tentatively TRBD2 (5 bases). The CDR3 is made up of 15 amino acids. Trimming pared 3 bases from V and 6 bases from J, leaving 19 bases between. Germline values: CDR1 SGDLS, CDR2 YYNGEE. The CDR3 DNA reads as TGTGCCAGCAGCGGCTCTACTGCCGGACTCTCCGAGCAGTACTTC. Protein: CASSGSTAGLSEQYF.

The chain employs TRBV10-3 and TRBJ1-4; tentative D call: TRBD1 (5 bases). The germline CDR1 and CDR2 sequences are ENHRY and SYGVKD. Deletions cut 2 bases from V and 5 bases from J, with 9 bases between. This CDR3 comprises 14 residues. CDR3 DNA: TGTGCCATCAGTGAGATGGGGGAGAATGAAAAACTGTTTTTT. Translating gives CAISEMGENEKLFF.

V and J are TRBV28 and TRBJ1-5; D gene uncertain. The CDR3 has 14 residues. Germline V gene sequence: CDR1 MDHEN, CDR2 SYDVKM. Trimming took 9 bases from V and 3 from J, leaving 15 bases between them. The DNA for the CDR3 is TGTGCCAGTCGCCCTGCGTTAGACAATCAGCCCCAGCATTTT. It encodes CASRPALDNQPQHF.

The sample holds one count of this clone. The gene calls are TRBV19 and TRBJ2-7, with 9 positions matching TRBD1. CDR1 LNHDA and CDR2 SQIVND come from the germline V gene (reference sequence). V lost 6 bases and J lost 3; bases outside the gene matches: 0. CDR3 length equals 12 residues. CDR3 bases: TGTGCCAGTAGGGGACAGGGCTACGAGCAGTACTTC. This translates into CASRGQGYEQYF.

J is TRBJ1-3 and V is TRBV6-5; tentatively, D is TRBD1 (6 bases). This CDR3 has 14 amino acids. V lost 6 bases to trimming and J lost 5 bases, with 14 bases between them. The germline V gene has CDR1 MNHEY and CDR2 SVGAGI. The CDR3 bases are TGTGCCAGCAGCCCAACAGGGACAAGAAACACCATATATTTT. It yields the protein CASSPTGTRNTIYF.

This CDR3 reads CASSLVMVGQETQYF. The CDR3 region has the DNA TGTGCCAGCAGCTTAGTAATGGTTGGACAAGAGACCCAGTACTTC. This chain links TRBV7-6 with TRBJ2-5, with D hard to call. Germline CDR1 SGHVS, CDR2 FNYEAQ. The CDR3 runs 15 residues. V lost 1 base to trimming and J lost 2 bases, with 11 bases between them.

This clone was seen once. V and J are TRBV5-1 and TRBJ2-2, with 8 bases identical to TRBD1. CDR1 is SGHRS, CDR2 YFSETQ, per germline. The CDR3 length is 15 residues. Trimming at V came to 7 bases and at J to 3 bases, leaving 8 bases not matched to a gene. CDR3: CASGSGQGDTGELFF. In nucleotides, the CDR3 is TGCGCCAGCGGCTCAGGACAGGGAGACACCGGGGAGCTGTTTTTT.

The rearrangement links TRBV5-1 to TRBJ2-3, with TRBD2 identical over 8 bases. After removal of 7 bases from V and 0 bases from J, the junction contained 10 bases not matched to a gene. CDR1 and CDR2 from the germline V gene are SGHRS and YFSETQ. The CDR3 is 16 amino acids. The CDR3 nucleotides read TGCGCCAGCTGCCTGAGCGGGGGTCCTAGCACAGATACGCAGTATTTT. Its translation: CASCLSGGPSTDTQYF.

This chain joins TRBV18 and TRBJ2-3; the D gene is possibly TRBD2 (6 bases). The germline V and J ends were trimmed by 2 bases and 4 bases, with 10 bases remaining between them. The CDR3 loop spans 14 amino acids. Germline CDR1 and CDR2: KGHSH and LQKENI. The chain's CDR3 is CASSPGTFPDTQYF. CDR3 nucleotide sequence: TGTGCCAGCTCACCAGGGACTTTTCCAGATACGCAGTATTTT.